This entry is about one T cell receptor beta chain. V lost 6 bases to trimming and J lost 4 bases, with 19 bases between them. The CDR3 covers 16 residues. CDR1 LNHDA and CDR2 SQIVND come from the germline V gene (reference sequence). This sample stems from a study of blood T cell repertoires in COVID-19. On the study more broadly: Sites across the United States, Italy and Spain contributed samples from acute and convalescent COVID-19. PBMCs, B-cell-depleted T cells, or T cells were the source of the cDNA or gDNA that made up the material.

Source study methods: It was from reference gene primer amplification that nucleated cell counts were estimated. Generated by immunoSEQ multiplex PCR, the TCRdb table keeps only in-frame clones and is missing some. The V and J calls and clone size come from that table; D and trimming were worked out from the DNA. The table lists around 77,000 clones, 85% of them singletons. This clonotype was obtained from a man at least 80 years old with acute or convalescent COVID-19. This chain uses TRBV19 with TRBJ1-5; D ambiguous. Sequenced input: peripheral blood. CDR3 coding DNA: TGTGCCAGTAGCAAAAGCAGCCGCGGAGAAAATCAGCCCCAGCATTTT. It specifies CASSKSSRGENQPQHF.